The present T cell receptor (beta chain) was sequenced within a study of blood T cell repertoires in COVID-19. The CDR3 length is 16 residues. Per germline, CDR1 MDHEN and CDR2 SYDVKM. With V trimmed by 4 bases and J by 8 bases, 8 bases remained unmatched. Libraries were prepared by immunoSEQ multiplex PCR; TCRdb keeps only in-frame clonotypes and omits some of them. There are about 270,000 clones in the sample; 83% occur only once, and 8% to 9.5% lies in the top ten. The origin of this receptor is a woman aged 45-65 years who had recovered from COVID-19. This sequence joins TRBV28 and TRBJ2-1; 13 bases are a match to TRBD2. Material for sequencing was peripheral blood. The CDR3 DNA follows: TGTGCCAGCAGTTCCCCGGGACTAGCGGGATCCCATGAGCAGTTCTTC. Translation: CASSSPGLAGSHEQFF.